These 13 T cell receptor beta chains share one sample of origin, sequenced in a study of cytomegalovirus exposure and HLA in healthy donors. PCR amplification relied on 60 Vbeta primers (plus 13 Jbeta primers). Assay used: immunoSEQ multiplex PCR; TCRdb lists only in-frame clones, some missing. The sample carries 75,000 to 80,000 clones, around 81% recorded once. Sequenced: PBMCs. The receptors were gathered from a man in his forties or fifties in good health and CMV-seronegative.

The chain combines TRBV7-8 with TRBJ1-1; D is possibly TRBD1 (6 bases). This CDR3 spans 13 amino acids. Trimming left V 7 bases short and J 0 bases short, with 9 bases between. Germline V CDR1 and CDR2: SGHVS, FQNEAQ. The CDR3 loop reads CASTGQLNTEAFF. CDR3 coding DNA: TGTGCCAGCACCGGACAGCTGAACACTGAAGCTTTCTTT.

This clone was detected only once. V gene TRBV5-1 combines with J gene TRBJ2-2; D remains unclear. CDR1 is SGHRS, CDR2 YFSETQ, per germline. The CDR3 is 15 residues long. V lost 0 bases to trimming and J lost 4 bases, with 10 bases between them. The CDR3 DNA is TGCGCCAGCAGCTTGGTGACTCTCGGCACCGGGGAGCTGTTTTTT. Encoded protein: CASSLVTLGTGELFF. Full variable domain (rest looked up from reference TRBV5-1 and TRBJ2-2): KAGVTQTPRYLIKTRGQQVTLSCSPISGHRSVSWYQQTPGQGLQFLFEYFSETQRNKGNFPGRFSGRQFSNSRSEMNVSTLELGDSALYLCASSLVTLGTGELFFGEGSRLTVL.

This rearrangement joins TRBV5-4 to TRBJ2-1, with TRBD1 identical over 12 bases. The CDR3 is 15 residues long. V was pared by 3 bases and J by 8 bases, with 6 bases of the junction left unmatched. The germline V gene has CDR1 SGHNT and CDR2 YYREEE (reference sequence). CDR3 region: CASSSRDRGPHEQFF. In DNA form, the CDR3 reads TGTGCCAGCAGCTCAAGGGACAGGGGGCCCCATGAGCAGTTCTTC.

V usage is TRBV15 and J usage is TRBJ2-7, with D maybe TRBD1 (5 bases). This CDR3 is 14 amino acids long. V was clipped by 0 bases and J by 3 bases, with 9 bases between them. Germline assignment: CDR1 LNHNV and CDR2 YYDKDF (reference sequence). The DNA of the CDR3 is TGTGCCACCAGCAGAGACAGGGCCCTCTACGAGCAGTACTTC. This codes for CATSRDRALYEQYF.

The V gene is TRBV6-1, the J gene TRBJ1-2; 9 bases match TRBD1. J lost 3 bases, V lost 1 base, and 3 bases had no gene match. CDR1 is MNHNS, CDR2 SASEGT, per germline. The CDR3 is made up of 15 amino acids. CDR3 in amino acids: CASSEGTGAYYGYTF. The CDR3 coding sequence is TGTGCCAGCAGTGAAGGGACAGGGGCCTACTATGGCTACACCTTC.

In regard to this clone: The junction departs from germline at one end; a sequencing error may be responsible. The V and J genes are TRBV4-1 and TRBJ1-4; D ambiguous. The germline gives CDR1 MGHRA, CDR2 YSYEKL. The CDR3 extends over 14 amino acids. CDR3 DNA: TGCGCCAGCAGCGAAGAGTCCTTCAATGAAAAACTGTTTTTT. This gives the protein CASSEESFNEKLFF.

The chain combines TRBV4-1 with TRBJ2-7; 12 bases are a match to TRBD2. CDR1 MGHRA and CDR2 YSYEKL come from the germline V gene. J was trimmed by 3 bases and V by 2 bases; bases with no gene match: 5. The CDR3 loop spans 16 amino acids. CDR3 loop: CASSQPTSGRYYEQYF. The DNA for the CDR3 is TGCGCCAGCAGCCAACCGACTAGCGGGAGATACTACGAGCAGTACTTC.

The chain combines TRBV6-1 with TRBJ1-6; no clear D gene. Germline assignment: CDR1 MNHNS and CDR2 SASEGT. CDR3 size: 15 residues. Trimming pared 4 bases from V and 5 bases from J, leaving 12 bases between. The chain's CDR3 is CASSVNPENNSPLHF. The CDR3 DNA follows: TGTGCCAGCAGTGTAAACCCGGAGAATAATTCACCCCTCCACTTT.

The chain uses TRBV11-2 and TRBJ1-2, with D unresolved. CDR3 size: 16 residues. The V and J ends lost 5 bases and 0 bases respectively, with 16 bases between them. Germline V gene data show CDR1 as SGHAT and CDR2 as FQNNGV. DNA for the CDR3: TGTGCCAGCAGCCCACCAGATGTGGCAGCTAACTATGGCTACACCTTC. It yields the protein CASSPPDVAANYGYTF.

This chain uses TRBV30 with TRBJ1-3; D is unresolved. V lost 2 bases to trimming and J lost 0 bases, with 11 bases between them. CDR3 size: 15 residues. Germline loops: CDR1 GTSNPN, CDR2 SVGIG (reference sequence). CDR3 coding DNA: TGTGCCTGGAGTACCAGACTGAACTCTGGAAACACCATATATTTT. This gives the protein CAWSTRLNSGNTIYF.

The chain recombines TRBV25-1 with TRBJ1-6; TRBD1 matches at 7 bases. The CDR3 runs 16 residues. Germline V gene sequence: CDR1 MGHDK, CDR2 SYGVNS. The V segment lost 5 bases and the J segment 8 bases; nucleotides outside the gene matches: 12. The CDR3 region is CASSFESGTEDSPLHF. CDR3 nucleotides: TGTGCCAGCAGTTTCGAGTCCGGGACAGAAGATTCACCCCTCCACTTT.

This sequence joins TRBV2 and TRBJ2-7; TRBD2 aligns across 7 bases. After removal of 3 bases from V and 1 base from J, the junction contained 3 bases not matched to a gene. The CDR3 is 14 residues long. From germline, CDR1 is SNHLY and CDR2 FYNNEI. This chain's CDR3 is CASSDSGYSYEQYF. The DNA for the CDR3 is TGTGCCAGCAGTGATAGCGGGTATTCCTACGAGCAGTACTTC.

V is TRBV6-1 and J is TRBJ1-1; TRBD1 might be the D (6 bases). This CDR3 comprises 13 residues. Per the germline V gene, CDR1 is MNHNS and CDR2 is SASEGT. Trimming cost V 8 bases and J 1 base, with 11 bases left between them. CDR3 in DNA: TGTGCCAGCCGTCGACAGGAGAACACTGAAGCTTTCTTT. This codes for CASRRQENTEAFF.